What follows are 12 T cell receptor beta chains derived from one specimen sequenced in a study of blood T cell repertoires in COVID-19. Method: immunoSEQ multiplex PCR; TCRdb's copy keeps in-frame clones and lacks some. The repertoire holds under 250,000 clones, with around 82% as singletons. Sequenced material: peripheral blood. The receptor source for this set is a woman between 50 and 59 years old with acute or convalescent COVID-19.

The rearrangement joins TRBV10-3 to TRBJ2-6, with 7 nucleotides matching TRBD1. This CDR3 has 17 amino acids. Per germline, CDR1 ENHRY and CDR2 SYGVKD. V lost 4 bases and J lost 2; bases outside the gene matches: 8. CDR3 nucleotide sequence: TGTGCCATCAGTGCCCGGGACAGCCACCCTGGGGCCAACGTCCTGACTTTC. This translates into CAISARDSHPGANVLTF.

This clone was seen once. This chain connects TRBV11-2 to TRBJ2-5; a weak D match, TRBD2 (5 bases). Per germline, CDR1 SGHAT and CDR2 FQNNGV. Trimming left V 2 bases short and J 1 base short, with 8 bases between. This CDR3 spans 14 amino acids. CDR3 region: CASSLLAGQETQYF. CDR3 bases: TGTGCCAGCAGCTTACTAGCAGGCCAAGAGACCCAGTACTTC.

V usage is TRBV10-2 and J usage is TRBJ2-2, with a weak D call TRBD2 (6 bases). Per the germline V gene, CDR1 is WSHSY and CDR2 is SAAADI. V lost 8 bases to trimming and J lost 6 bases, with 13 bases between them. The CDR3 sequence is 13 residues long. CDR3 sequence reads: CASRLGPAGELFF. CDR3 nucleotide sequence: TGCGCCAGCCGACTAGGGCCAGCCGGGGAGCTGTTTTTT.

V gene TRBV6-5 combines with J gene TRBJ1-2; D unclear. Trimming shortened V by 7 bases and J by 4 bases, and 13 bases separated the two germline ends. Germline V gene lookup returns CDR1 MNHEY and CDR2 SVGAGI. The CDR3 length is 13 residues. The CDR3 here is CASISVLRYGYTF. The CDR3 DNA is TGTGCCAGCATCTCAGTCCTCCGCTATGGCTACACCTTC.

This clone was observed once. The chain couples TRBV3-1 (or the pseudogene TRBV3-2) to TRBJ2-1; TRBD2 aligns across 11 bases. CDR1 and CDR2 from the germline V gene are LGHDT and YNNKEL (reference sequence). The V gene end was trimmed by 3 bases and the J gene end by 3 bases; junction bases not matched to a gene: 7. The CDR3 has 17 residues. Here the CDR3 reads CASSQDLTSGSYNEQFF. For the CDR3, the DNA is TGTGCCAGCAGCCAGGATTTAACTAGCGGGAGCTACAATGAGCAGTTCTTC.

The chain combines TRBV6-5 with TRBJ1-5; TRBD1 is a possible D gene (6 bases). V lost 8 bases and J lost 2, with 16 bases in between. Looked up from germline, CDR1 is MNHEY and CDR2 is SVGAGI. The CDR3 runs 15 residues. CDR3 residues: CASLPGVRGNQPQHF. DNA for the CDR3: TGTGCCAGCTTGCCAGGGGTGCGGGGCAATCAGCCCCAGCATTTT.

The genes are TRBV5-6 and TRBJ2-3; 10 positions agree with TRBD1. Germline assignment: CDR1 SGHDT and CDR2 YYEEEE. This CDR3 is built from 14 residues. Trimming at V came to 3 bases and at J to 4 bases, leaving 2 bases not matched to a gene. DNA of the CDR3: TGTGCCAGCAGCTCGGGACAGGGGTCAGATACGCAGTATTTT. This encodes CASSSGQGSDTQYF.

This chain's CDR3 is CASGIDSSYEQYF. The CDR3 DNA sequence: TGTGCCAGCGGGATAGACAGCTCCTACGAGCAGTACTTC. The V call is TRBV6-5, the J call TRBJ2-7; tentatively, D is TRBD1 (5 bases). CDR3 length: 13 residues. V lost 8 bases and J 0 bases, leaving 11 bases between the germline ends. CDR1 is MNHEY and CDR2 is SVGAGI in the germline V gene.

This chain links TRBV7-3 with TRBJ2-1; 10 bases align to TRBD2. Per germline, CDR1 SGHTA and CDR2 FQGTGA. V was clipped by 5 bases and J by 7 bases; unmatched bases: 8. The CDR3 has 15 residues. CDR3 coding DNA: TGTGCCAGCAGCCTGACTAGCGGGCCTGGGAATGAGCAGTTCTTC. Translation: CASSLTSGPGNEQFF.

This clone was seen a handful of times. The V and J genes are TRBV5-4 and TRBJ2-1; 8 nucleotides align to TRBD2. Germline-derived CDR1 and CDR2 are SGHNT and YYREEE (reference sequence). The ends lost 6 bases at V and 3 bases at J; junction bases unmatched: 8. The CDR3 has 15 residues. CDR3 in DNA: TGTGCCAGCACTAACGGGAGGGACTACTACAATGAGCAGTTCTTC. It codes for CASTNGRDYYNEQFF. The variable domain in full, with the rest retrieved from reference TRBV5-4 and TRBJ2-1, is ETGVTQSPTHLIKTRGQQVTLRCSSQSGHNTVSWYQQALGQGPQFIFQYYREEENGRGNFPPRFSGLQFPNYSSELNVNALELDDSALYLCASTNGRDYYNEQFFGPGTRLTVL.

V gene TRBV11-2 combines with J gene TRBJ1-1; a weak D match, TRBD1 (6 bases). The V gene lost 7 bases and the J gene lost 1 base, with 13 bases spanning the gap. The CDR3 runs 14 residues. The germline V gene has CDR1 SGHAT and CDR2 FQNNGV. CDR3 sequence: CASNVGQQNTEAFF. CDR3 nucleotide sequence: TGTGCCAGCAACGTAGGACAGCAGAACACTGAAGCTTTCTTT.

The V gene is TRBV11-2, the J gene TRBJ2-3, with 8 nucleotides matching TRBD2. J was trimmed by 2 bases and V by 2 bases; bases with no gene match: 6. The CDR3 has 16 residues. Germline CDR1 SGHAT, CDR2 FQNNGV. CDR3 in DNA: TGTGCCAGCAGCTTACGGGAGGGAAAAGCCACAGATACGCAGTATTTT. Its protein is CASSLREGKATDTQYF.